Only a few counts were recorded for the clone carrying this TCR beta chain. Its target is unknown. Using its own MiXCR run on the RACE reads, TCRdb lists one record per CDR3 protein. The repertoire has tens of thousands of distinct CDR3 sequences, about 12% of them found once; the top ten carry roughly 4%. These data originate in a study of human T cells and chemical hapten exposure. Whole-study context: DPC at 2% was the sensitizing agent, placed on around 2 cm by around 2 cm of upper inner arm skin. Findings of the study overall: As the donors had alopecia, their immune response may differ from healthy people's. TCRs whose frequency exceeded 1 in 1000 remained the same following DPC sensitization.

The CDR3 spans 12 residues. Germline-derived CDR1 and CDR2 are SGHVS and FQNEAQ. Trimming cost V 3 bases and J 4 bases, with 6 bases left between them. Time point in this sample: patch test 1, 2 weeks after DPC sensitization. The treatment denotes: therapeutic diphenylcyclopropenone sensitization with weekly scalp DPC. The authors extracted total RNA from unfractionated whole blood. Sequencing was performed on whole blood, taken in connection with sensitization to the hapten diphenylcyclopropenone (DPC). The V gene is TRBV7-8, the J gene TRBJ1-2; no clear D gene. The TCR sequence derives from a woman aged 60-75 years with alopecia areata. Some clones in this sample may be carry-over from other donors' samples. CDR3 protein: CASSFDGYGYTF. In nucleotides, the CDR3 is TGTGCCAGCAGCTTTGACGGCTATGGCTACACCTTC. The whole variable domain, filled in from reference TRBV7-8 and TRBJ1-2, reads GAGVSQSPRYKVAKRGQDVALRCDPISGHVSLFWYQQALGQGPEFLTYFQNEAQLDKSGLPSDRFFAERPEGSVSTLKIQRTQQEDSAVYLCASSFDGYGYTFGSGTRLTVV.